The 30 T cell receptor beta chains below come from one sample, sequenced in a study of T cells in Graves' hyperthyroidism and ophthalmopathy. Researchers amplified the TCR beta CDR3 regions from RNA transcripts. During a first-round RT-PCR of the TCR CDR3, the HTBI primer set was used. One entry per CDR3 protein results from TCRdb running MiXCR on the multiplex PCR reads. The sample lists some 400,000 distinct CDR3 sequences, about 15% seen once, with 9.5% to 12% in the top ten. Source material: blood. The receptors stem from a woman in her sixties with Graves' hyperthyroidism.

This clonotype was seen at least ten times. V gene TRBV29-1 combines with J gene TRBJ2-1; TRBD2 matches 8 bases. Germline CDR1 is SQVTM and CDR2 is ANQGSEA. The CDR3 extends over 14 amino acids. V was pared by 7 bases and J by 3 bases, with 8 bases of the junction left unmatched. The CDR3 protein is CSAHRTSSYNEQFF. The CDR3 coding sequence is TGCAGCGCCCACAGGACTAGCAGCTACAATGAGCAGTTCTTC.

This clonotype was recorded many times. The gene calls are TRBV7-9 and TRBJ2-3; no reliable D call. V lost 3 bases, J lost 8 bases, and 9 bases lay in between. Germline CDR1 reads SEHNR; CDR2 reads FQNEAQ (reference sequence). The CDR3 extends over 12 amino acids. In DNA, the CDR3 is TGTGCCAGCAGCTTCGAAGGCGGTACGCAGTATTTT. Translating gives CASSFEGGTQYF.

In its sample, this clonotype was seen many times. The genes are TRBV5-1 and TRBJ2-7; 10 bases agree with TRBD1. Germline V gene lookup returns CDR1 SGHRS and CDR2 YFSETQ. V trimming: 1 base; J trimming: 3 bases; junction bases outside the gene matches: 13. There are 18 residues in the CDR3. As DNA, the CDR3 is TGCGCCAGCAGCTTGCAATCCGGGACAGGGGTTAACAACTACGAGCAGTACTTC. Protein: CASSLQSGTGVNNYEQYF. Using reference TRBV5-1 and TRBJ2-7 for the parts outside the CDR3, the full variable domain is KAGVTQTPRYLIKTRGQQVTLSCSPISGHRSVSWYQQTPGQGLQFLFEYFSETQRNKGNFPGRFSGRQFSNSRSEMNVSTLELGDSALYLCASSLQSGTGVNNYEQYFGPGTRLTVT.

This clonotype was recorded a few times. The gene calls are TRBV6-2 or TRBV6-3 and TRBJ2-1, with D possibly being TRBD2 (6 bases). The CDR3 has 14 amino acids. Germline CDR1 is MNHEY and CDR2 is SVGEGT. V dropped 4 bases and J dropped 7 bases, with 14 bases sitting between them. The CDR3 DNA reads TGTGCCAGCAGTTCCCCTTTGGAGGGGAATGAGCAGTTCTTC. Translation gives CASSSPLEGNEQFF.

The sample holds a few counts of this clonotype. V and J are TRBV18 and TRBJ2-7, with 7 bases lining up with TRBD1. Per the germline V gene, CDR1 is KGHSH and CDR2 is LQKENI. CDR3 length: 13 residues. The V gene end was trimmed by 6 bases and the J gene end by 5 bases; junction bases not matched to a gene: 7. CDR3 nucleotides: TGTGCCAGCTCTGACAGGGACAGAGACGAGCAGTACTTC. Translating it yields CASSDRDRDEQYF.

This clonotype was picked up many times. This chain connects TRBV20-1 to TRBJ2-3; TRBD2 agrees at 8 bases. J lost 6 bases, V lost 2 bases, and 13 bases had no gene match. CDR3 length: 16 residues. CDR1 and CDR2 from the germline V gene are DFQATT and SNEGSKA (reference sequence). The CDR3 DNA sequence: TGCAGTGCTAGAAAGCGGGGGAGGAGGGGAATGGATACGCAGTATTTT. Its protein product is CSARKRGRRGMDTQYF.

This clonotype appeared many times. The chain combines TRBV12-3 or TRBV12-4 with TRBJ1-4; D unclear. V was pared by 1 base and J by 0 bases, with 6 bases between. This CDR3 has 15 amino acids. CDR3: CASSLGQATNEKLFF. Written as DNA, the CDR3 is TGTGCCAGCAGTTTAGGCCAGGCAACTAATGAAAAACTGTTTTTT.

This clonotype was counted many times. The genes are TRBV18 and TRBJ2-7; TRBD1 aligns across 8 bases. The germline gives CDR1 KGHSH, CDR2 LQKENI. The V gene end was trimmed by 3 bases and the J gene end by 4 bases; junction bases not matched to a gene: 5. The CDR3 loop spans 14 amino acids. The CDR3 spells CASSPVRGQYEQYF. As DNA, the CDR3 is TGTGCCAGCTCACCGGTCAGGGGGCAGTACGAGCAGTACTTC. Drawing the rest from reference TRBV18 and TRBJ2-7, the complete variable domain is NAGVMQNPRHLVRRRGQEARLRCSPMKGHSHVYWYRQLPEEGLKFMVYLQKENIIDESGMPKERFSAEFPKEGPSILRIQQVVRGDSAAYFCASSPVRGQYEQYFGPGTRLTVT.

The rearrangement uses TRBV20-1 and TRBJ1-5, with a tentative D call TRBD1 (5 bases). Trimming pared 3 bases from V and 8 bases from J, leaving 14 bases between. This CDR3 comprises 13 residues. Per germline, CDR1 DFQATT and CDR2 SNEGSKA (reference sequence). Written as DNA, the CDR3 is TGCAGTGCTAGGTCAGGGCTTCGGGAGCCCCAGCATTTT. It yields the protein CSARSGLREPQHF.

J is TRBJ2-7 and V is TRBV27; 13 bases are shared with TRBD2. Trimming cost V 5 bases and J 4 bases; bases outside gene matches: 11. The CDR3 is made up of 17 amino acids. CDR1 is MNHEY, CDR2 SMNVEV, per germline (reference sequence). The CDR3 nucleotides read TGTGCCAGCAGTAAATCCCCAACTAGCGGGAGGGGATACGAGCAGTACTTC. Translation: CASSKSPTSGRGYEQYF.

The sample holds many counts of this clonotype. The genes are TRBV7-3 and TRBJ2-1, with TRBD2 matching over 8 bases. This CDR3 has 15 residues. The germline V gene has CDR1 SGHTA and CDR2 FQGTGA. J was trimmed by 4 bases and V by 5 bases; bases with no gene match: 7. The CDR3 loop is CASSPTSGPYNEQFF. CDR3 DNA sequence: TGTGCCAGCAGCCCTACTAGCGGTCCTTACAATGAGCAGTTCTTC. The full variable domain, with the rest looked up from reference TRBV7-3 and TRBJ2-1, is GAGVSQTPSNKVTEKGKYVELRCDPISGHTALYWYRQSLGQGPEFLIYFQGTGAADDSGLPNDRFFAVRPEGSVSTLKIQRTERGDSAVYLCASSPTSGPYNEQFFGPGTRLTVL.

The CDR3 sequence: CASSVVTSGVGEQFF. The CDR3, as DNA: TGTGCCAGCAGCGTAGTTACTAGCGGGGTCGGTGAGCAGTTCTTC. V and J are TRBV9 and TRBJ2-1; 10 nucleotides align to TRBD2. Germline loops: CDR1 SGDLS, CDR2 YYNGEE. V lost 0 bases to trimming and J lost 9 bases; unmatched junction nucleotides: 6. The CDR3 covers 15 residues.

This clonotype was seen repeatedly, ten times or more. V usage is TRBV2 and J usage is TRBJ1-1; 9 nucleotides align to TRBD1. The germline V gene encodes CDR1 SNHLY and CDR2 FYNNEI. CDR3 length: 15 amino acids. Unmatched junction bases numbered 9, after V lost 6 bases and J lost 4 bases. The CDR3: CASSPTGGWSTEAFF. The CDR3 DNA sequence: TGTGCCAGCAGCCCGACAGGGGGATGGAGCACTGAAGCTTTCTTT.

This clonotype was observed at least ten times. A read error may produce the germline difference seen at one junction end. CDR3 residues: CASSLGSSTDTQYF. The CDR3 DNA reads as TGTGCCAGCAGCTTAGGGTCCAGCACAGATACGCAGTATTTT. V and J are TRBV5-1 and TRBJ2-3; D uncertain. CDR1 SGHRS and CDR2 YFSETQ come from the germline V gene. The CDR3 has 14 amino acids.

Many counts were recorded for this clonotype. The chain recombines TRBV7-9 with TRBJ2-3; 10 bases map to TRBD2. CDR1 and CDR2 (germline): SEHNR, FQNEAQ (reference sequence). The V segment lost 4 bases and the J segment 6 bases; nucleotides outside the gene matches: 13. The CDR3 covers 17 residues. The DNA for the CDR3 is TGTGCCAGCAGCTCCGGGACTAGCGTGCCCATTGGGGATACGCAGTATTTT. This codes for CASSSGTSVPIGDTQYF.

This clonotype showed up many times. The chain links TRBV3-1 to TRBJ2-2, with a weak D call TRBD2 (5 bases). Germline V lookup: CDR1 LGHDT, CDR2 YNNKEL (reference sequence). Trimming left V 1 base short and J 6 bases short, with 6 bases between. CDR3 size: 13 residues. Here the CDR3 reads CASSQAGSGELFF. The CDR3 DNA is TGTGCCAGCAGCCAAGCGGGGTCCGGGGAGCTGTTTTTT.

The V gene is TRBV25-1, the J gene TRBJ1-2, with unresolved D. Germline values: CDR1 MGHDK, CDR2 SYGVNS. The CDR3 spans 13 residues. Between the trimmed V and J ends, which lost 7 bases and 7 bases, there was a span of 16 bases. The CDR3 DNA reads TGTGCCAGCAACCGGGAGGGAGTAGGTGGCTACACCTTC. This codes for CASNREGVGGYTF.

The chain is built from TRBV7-9 and TRBJ2-3; 10 nucleotides line up with TRBD2. The V and J ends lost 5 bases and 2 bases, in that order; junction bases with no gene match: 7. In germline, CDR1 is SEHNR, CDR2 FQNEAQ (reference sequence). This CDR3 has 16 residues. The DNA of the CDR3 is TGTGCCAGCAGCCGAGGGACTAGCGCCCACACAGATACGCAGTATTTT. It yields the protein CASSRGTSAHTDTQYF.

In this sample, this clonotype turned up many times. V gene TRBV18 combines with J gene TRBJ1-4; a possible D gene is TRBD1 (6 bases). Looked up from germline, CDR1 is KGHSH and CDR2 is LQKENI. The CDR3 loop spans 15 amino acids. The germline V and J ends were trimmed by 3 bases and 5 bases, with 13 bases remaining between them. In DNA form, the CDR3 reads TGTGCCAGCTCACCCCCGGGACACCGCAATGAAAAACTGTTTTTT. Encoded protein: CASSPPGHRNEKLFF.

This clonotype was seen more than once but under ten times. Written as DNA, the CDR3 is TGCAGTGCTAGAAGGGCTGGCGGAACCCACGAGCAGTACTTC. Encoded protein: CSARRAGGTHEQYF. The gene calls are TRBV20-1 and TRBJ2-7, with D uncertain. Trimming removed 2 bases at V and 5 bases at J, with 16 bases between. In germline, CDR1 is DFQATT, CDR2 SNEGSKA (reference sequence). The CDR3 is made up of 14 amino acids.

This clonotype has a count of ten or more. J is TRBJ2-3 and V is TRBV11-2; TRBD2 is a possible D gene (5 bases). Trimming took off 5 bases at V and 3 bases at J, with 12 bases between the two ends. This CDR3 comprises 14 residues. CDR1 and CDR2 from the germline V gene are SGHAT and FQNNGV. This chain's CDR3 is CASSTTRGTDTQYF. In DNA, the CDR3 is TGTGCCAGCAGCACCACTCGCGGGACAGATACGCAGTATTTT. The complete variable domain, with remaining parts taken from reference TRBV11-2 and TRBJ2-3, reads EAGVAQSPRYKIIEKRQSVAFWCNPISGHATLYWYQQILGQGPKLLIQFQNNGVVDDSQLPKDRFSAERLKGVDSTLKIQPAKLEDSAVYLCASSTTRGTDTQYFGPGTRLTVL.

This clonotype was seen only a few times. The chain carries TRBV19 and TRBJ2-2, with TRBD2 matching over 9 bases. The CDR3 runs to 16 residues. Unmatched junction bases numbered 10, after V lost 7 bases and J lost 4 bases. In germline, CDR1 is LNHDA, CDR2 SQIVND (reference sequence). CDR3 nucleotides: TGTGCCAGTACCTTGGCGGGAGGGCCGGTCACCGGGGAGCTGTTTTTT. Its translation: CASTLAGGPVTGELFF. Using reference TRBV19 and TRBJ2-2 for the parts outside the CDR3, the full variable domain is DGGITQSPKYLFRKEGQNVTLSCEQNLNHDAMYWYRQDPGQGLRLIYYSQIVNDFQKGDIAEGYSVSREKKESFPLTVTSAQKNPTAFYLCASTLAGGPVTGELFFGEGSRLTVL.

This clonotype was seen more than once but under ten times. CDR3 residues: CASSLIPWPNSGANVLTF. In nucleotides, the CDR3 is TGTGCCAGCAGCTTAATTCCGTGGCCAAACTCTGGGGCCAACGTCCTGACTTTC. The genes are TRBV7-3 and TRBJ2-6; D not certain. This CDR3 has 18 amino acids. V dropped 1 base and J dropped 0 bases, with 13 bases sitting between them. Looked up from germline, CDR1 is SGHTA and CDR2 is FQGTGA.

This clonotype came up many times. The chain employs TRBV12-3 or TRBV12-4 and TRBJ2-3, with 12 bases matching TRBD2. Trimming at V came to 1 base and at J to 1 base, leaving 0 bases not matched to a gene. This CDR3 has 16 amino acids. The CDR3 DNA follows: TGTGCCAGCAGTTTAGGGACTAGCGGGGGCACAGATACGCAGTATTTT. It codes for CASSLGTSGGTDTQYF.

This clonotype was seen a handful of times. V gene TRBV27 combines with J gene TRBJ2-3, with 7 bases matching TRBD2. This CDR3 spans 18 amino acids. CDR1 and CDR2 (germline): MNHEY, SMNVEV (reference sequence). V was pared by 3 bases and J by 4 bases, with 16 bases of the junction left unmatched. This CDR3 reads CASSLSGLRADVADTQYF. DNA for the CDR3: TGTGCCAGCAGTTTGTCGGGACTAAGGGCTGATGTTGCAGATACGCAGTATTTT.

The table lists this clonotype with a few counts. The V and J genes are TRBV19 and TRBJ2-1, with D perhaps assigned TRBD1 or TRBD2 (5 bases each). Trimming stripped 3 bases from V and 14 bases from J, with 14 bases between. Germline loops: CDR1 LNHDA, CDR2 SQIVND (reference sequence). The CDR3 is 12 residues long. CDR3 protein: CASSIGTAGEFF. CDR3 DNA: TGTGCCAGTAGTATCGGGACCGCCGGTGAGTTCTTC.

This clonotype was counted at least ten times. The chain combines TRBV10-3 with TRBJ2-7, with 7 bases aligning to TRBD2. CDR3 size: 15 residues. Trimming took 2 bases from V and 1 from J; bases not matched to a gene: 5. From germline, CDR1 is ENHRY and CDR2 SYGVKD. The CDR3 region has the DNA TGTGCCATCAGTGAGCCCGCGGGAGTGTCCTACGAGCAGTACTTC. This sequence encodes CAISEPAGVSYEQYF.

Notes on this clonotype: Sequence at one end of the junction differs from germline and may be a read error. This rearrangement joins TRBV3-1 to TRBJ2-1; the match to TRBD1 covers 7 bases. Germline lookup yields CDR1 LGHDT and CDR2 YNNKEL (reference sequence). The CDR3 has 11 residues. CDR3 amino acids: CASSQGGGPIF. CDR3 sequence (DNA): TGTGCCAGCAGCCAAGGAGGGGGCCCCATCTTC.

The table lists this clonotype with many counts. The J gene is TRBJ1-4, the V gene TRBV7-2, with unresolved D. CDR1 and CDR2 from the germline V gene are SGHTA and FQGNSA. The CDR3 spans 15 residues. Trimming took off 5 bases at V and 0 bases at J, with 10 bases between the two ends. CDR3 in amino acids: CASSLYTATNEKLFF. CDR3 DNA: TGTGCCAGCAGCCTATACACTGCAACTAATGAAAAACTGTTTTTT.

The table lists this clonotype with many counts. The J gene is TRBJ2-7, the V gene TRBV27; 9 nucleotides match TRBD2. Germline CDR1 is MNHEY and CDR2 is SMNVEV (reference sequence). V gave up 4 bases and J gave up 1 base; unmatched junction bases: 11. This CDR3 contains 17 residues. The CDR3 reads CASSSRKGAGGSYEQYF. The CDR3 bases are TGTGCCAGCAGTTCCCGTAAGGGGGCGGGAGGGTCCTACGAGCAGTACTTC.